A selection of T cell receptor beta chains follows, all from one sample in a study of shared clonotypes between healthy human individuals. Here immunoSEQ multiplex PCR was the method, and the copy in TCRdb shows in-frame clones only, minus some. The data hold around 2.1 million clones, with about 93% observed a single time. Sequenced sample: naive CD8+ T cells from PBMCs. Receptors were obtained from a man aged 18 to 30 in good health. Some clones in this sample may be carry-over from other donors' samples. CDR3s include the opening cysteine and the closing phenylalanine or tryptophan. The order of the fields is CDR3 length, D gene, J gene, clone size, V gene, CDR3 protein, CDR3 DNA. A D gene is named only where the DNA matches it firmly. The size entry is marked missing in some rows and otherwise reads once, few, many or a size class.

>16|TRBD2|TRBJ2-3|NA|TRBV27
CASSPLLAGGPDTQYF
TGTGCCAGCAGTCCCCTCCTAGCGGGGGGACCGGATACGCAGTATTTT
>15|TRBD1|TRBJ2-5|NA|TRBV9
CASSVGTGGGETQYF
TGTGCCAGCAGCGTAGGGACAGGGGGAGGCGAGACCCAGTACTTC
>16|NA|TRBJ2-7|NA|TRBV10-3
CAISTQSTGSGYEQYF
TGTGCCATCAGCACACAATCGACAGGTTCGGGCTACGAGCAGTACTTC
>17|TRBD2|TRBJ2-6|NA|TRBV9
CASSGTSGSSGANVLTF
TGTGCCAGCAGCGGGACTAGCGGGTCCTCTGGGGCCAACGTCCTGACTTTC
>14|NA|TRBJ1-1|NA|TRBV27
CASSLRWRDTEAFF
TGTGCCAGCAGTCTCAGATGGCGGGACACTGAAGCTTTCTTT
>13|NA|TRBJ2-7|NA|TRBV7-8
CASSWGRSYEQYF
TGTGCCAGCAGCTGGGGACGCTCCTACGAGCAGTACTTC
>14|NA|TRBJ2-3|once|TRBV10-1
CASSESFAADTQYF
TGCGCCAGCAGTGAGAGTTTCGCGGCGGATACGCAGTATTTT
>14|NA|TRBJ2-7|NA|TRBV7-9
CASSLPPRTDEQYF
TGTGCCAGCAGCTTACCACCCCGGACGGACGAGCAGTACTTC
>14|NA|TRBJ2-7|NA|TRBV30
CAWSVGTSSYEQYF
TGTGCCTGGAGTGTAGGGACATCCAGCTACGAGCAGTACTTC
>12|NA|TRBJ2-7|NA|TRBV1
CTSSPHQRDYRF
TGCACCAGCAGCCCTCACCAGAGGGACTACCGTTTC
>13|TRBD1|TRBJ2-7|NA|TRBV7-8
CASSLHRGYEQYF
TGTGCCAGCAGCTTACACAGGGGATACGAGCAGTACTTC
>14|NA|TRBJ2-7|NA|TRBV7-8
CASSIGAFSYEQYF
TGTGCCAGCAGCATTGGAGCATTCTCCTACGAGCAGTACTTC
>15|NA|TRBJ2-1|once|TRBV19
CASTVRKSSYNEQFF
TGTGCCAGTACGGTGCGTAAGAGCTCCTACAATGAGCAGTTCTTC
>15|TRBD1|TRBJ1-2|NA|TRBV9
CASSPQQGARYGYTF
TGTGCCAGCAGCCCTCAACAGGGGGCGCGGTATGGCTACACCTTC
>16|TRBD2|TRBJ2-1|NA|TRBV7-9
CASTGTSGRPGNEQFF
TGTGCCAGCACCGGGACTAGCGGGAGGCCGGGGAACGAGCAGTTCTTC
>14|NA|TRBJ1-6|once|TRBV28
CASSLLIGNSPLHF
TGTGCCAGCAGTTTGTTGATTGGGAACTCACCCCTCCACTTT
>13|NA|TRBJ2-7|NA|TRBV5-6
CASSLAIGAEQYF
TGTGCCAGCAGCTTGGCCATCGGGGCCGAGCAGTACTTC
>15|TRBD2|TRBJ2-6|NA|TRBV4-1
CASSQRVSGANVLTF
TGCGCCAGCAGCCAGAGGGTAAGCGGGGCCAATGTCCTGACTTTC
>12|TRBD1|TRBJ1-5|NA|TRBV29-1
CSVTQGDGSLHF
TGCAGCGTGACCCAGGGGGACGGCTCGCTACATTTT
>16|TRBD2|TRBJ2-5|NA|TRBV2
CASSEGGEGYQETQYF
TGTGCCAGCAGTGAAGGGGGGGAGGGATACCAAGAGACCCAGTACTTC
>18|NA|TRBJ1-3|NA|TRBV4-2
CASSQLLTEDLSGNTIYF
TGTGCCAGCAGCCAGCTCTTGACAGAGGATCTCTCTGGAAACACCATATATTTT
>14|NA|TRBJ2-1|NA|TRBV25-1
CASSESRGGNEQFF
TGTGCCAGCAGTGAAAGCAGGGGCGGGAATGAGCAGTTCTTC
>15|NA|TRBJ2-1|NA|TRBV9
CASSVVGSAANEQFF
TGTGCCAGCAGCGTAGTTGGCTCGGCGGCTAATGAGCAGTTCTTC
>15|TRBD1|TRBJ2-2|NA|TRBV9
CASTPSGTGLGELFF
TGTGCCAGCACCCCCTCCGGGACAGGGCTCGGGGAGCTGTTTTTT
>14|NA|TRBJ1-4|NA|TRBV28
CASSTRQFDAELFF
TGTGCCAGTAGTACGCGTCAGTTTGATGCGGAACTGTTTTTT
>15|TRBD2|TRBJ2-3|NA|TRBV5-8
CASSHGTSGTDTQYF
TGTGCCAGCAGTCACGGGACTAGCGGGACAGATACGCAGTATTTT
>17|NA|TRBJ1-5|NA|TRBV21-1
CASNKRGSKGSNQPQHF
TGTGCCAGCAATAAACGAGGCAGTAAGGGTAGCAATCAGCCCCAGCATTTT
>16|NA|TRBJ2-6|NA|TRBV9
CASSVARKSGANVLTF
TGTGCCAGCAGCGTAGCCAGGAAAAGTGGGGCCAACGTCCTGACTTTC
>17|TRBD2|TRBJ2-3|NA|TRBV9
CASSERLAGTSTDTQYF
TGTGCCAGCAGCGAGCGACTAGCGGGAACTAGCACAGATACGCAGTATTTT
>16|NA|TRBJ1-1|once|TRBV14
CASSQGFDTSLPEAFF
TGTGCCAGCAGCCAAGGGTTCGACACTTCCCTACCCGAAGCTTTCTTT
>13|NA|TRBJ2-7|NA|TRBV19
CASSTPQGYEQYF
TGTGCCAGTAGTACCCCCCAAGGCTACGAGCAGTACTTC
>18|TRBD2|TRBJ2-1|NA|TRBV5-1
CASSFGLAGDPDYNEQFF
TGCGCCAGCAGCTTTGGACTAGCGGGAGACCCCGATTACAATGAGCAGTTCTTC
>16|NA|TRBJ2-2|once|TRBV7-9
CASSLRGQANTGELFF
TGTGCCAGCAGCTTGAGGGGCCAGGCTAACACCGGGGAGCTGTTTTTT
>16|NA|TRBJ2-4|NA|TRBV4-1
CASSQTPRTAKNIQYF
TGCGCCAGCAGCCAAACACCAAGGACAGCCAAAAACATTCAGTACTTC
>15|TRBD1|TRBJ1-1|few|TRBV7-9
CASSSPQGAGAEAFF
TGTGCCAGCAGCTCACCCCAGGGGGCAGGCGCTGAAGCTTTCTTT
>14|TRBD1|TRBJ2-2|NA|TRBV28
CASVITGGNGELFF
TGTGCCAGCGTTATCACAGGGGGCAACGGGGAGCTGTTTTTT
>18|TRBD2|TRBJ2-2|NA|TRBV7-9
CASSSPRGLAFPTGELFF
TGTGCCAGCAGCTCCCCCCGTGGACTAGCGTTTCCCACCGGGGAGCTGTTTTTT
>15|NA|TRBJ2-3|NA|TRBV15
CATSSQGGGTDTQYF
TGTGCCACCAGCTCACAGGGAGGCGGCACAGATACGCAGTATTTT
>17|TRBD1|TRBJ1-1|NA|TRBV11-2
CASSLRPGQGTNTEAFF
TGTGCCAGCAGCCTGAGGCCTGGACAGGGGACGAACACTGAAGCTTTCTTT
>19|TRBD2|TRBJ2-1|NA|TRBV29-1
CSVAVSVAGTHSGSGEQFF
TGCAGCGTTGCCGTTTCAGTAGCGGGAACCCATTCCGGGAGTGGTGAGCAGTTCTTC
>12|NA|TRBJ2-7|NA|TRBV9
CASSVIHQFLYF
TGTGCCAGCAGCGTAATCCACCAGTTCTTGTACTTC
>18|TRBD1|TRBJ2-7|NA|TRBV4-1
CASSLQPGGTGATYEQYF
TGCGCCAGCAGCCTACAGCCCGGGGGGACAGGGGCGACCTACGAGCAGTACTTC
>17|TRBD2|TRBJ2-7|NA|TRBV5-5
CASSLYLLAGGFYEQYF
TGTGCCAGCAGCTTGTACCTTCTAGCGGGGGGTTTCTACGAGCAGTACTTC
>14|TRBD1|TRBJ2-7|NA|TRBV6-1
CASSEGRDRDEQYF
TGTGCCAGCAGTGAGGGGCGAGACAGGGACGAGCAGTACTTC
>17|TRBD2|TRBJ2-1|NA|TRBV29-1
CSVQGTSGSSSYNEQFF
TGCAGCGTTCAGGGTACTAGCGGGAGCAGCTCCTACAATGAGCAGTTCTTC
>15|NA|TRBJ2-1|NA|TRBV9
CASSVGTGVRNEQFF
TGTGCCAGCAGCGTAGGGACGGGAGTTAGGAATGAGCAGTTCTTC